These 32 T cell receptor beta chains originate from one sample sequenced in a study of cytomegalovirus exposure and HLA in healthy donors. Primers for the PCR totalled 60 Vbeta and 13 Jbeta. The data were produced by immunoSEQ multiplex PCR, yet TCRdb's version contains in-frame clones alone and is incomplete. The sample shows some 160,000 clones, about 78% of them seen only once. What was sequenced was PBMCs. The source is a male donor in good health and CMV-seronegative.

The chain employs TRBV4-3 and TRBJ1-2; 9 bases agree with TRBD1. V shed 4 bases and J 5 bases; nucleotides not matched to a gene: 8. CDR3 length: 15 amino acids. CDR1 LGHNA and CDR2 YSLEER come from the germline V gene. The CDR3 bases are TGCGCCAGCAGCCCGGACAGGGGAAGGCCTTATGGCTACACCTTC. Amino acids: CASSPDRGRPYGYTF.

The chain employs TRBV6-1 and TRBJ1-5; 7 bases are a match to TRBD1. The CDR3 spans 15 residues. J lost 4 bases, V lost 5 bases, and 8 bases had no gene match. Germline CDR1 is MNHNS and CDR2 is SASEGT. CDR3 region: CASSSRDSQNQPQHF. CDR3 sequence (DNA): TGTGCCAGCAGTTCCAGGGACAGCCAGAATCAGCCCCAGCATTTT.

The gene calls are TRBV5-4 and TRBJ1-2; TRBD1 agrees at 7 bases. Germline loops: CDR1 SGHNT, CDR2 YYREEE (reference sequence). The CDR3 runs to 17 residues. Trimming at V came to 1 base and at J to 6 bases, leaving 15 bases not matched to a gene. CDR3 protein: CASSLLRDSNPTDGYTF. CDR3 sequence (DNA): TGTGCCAGCAGCTTGTTAAGGGACAGTAATCCAACCGATGGCTACACCTTC.

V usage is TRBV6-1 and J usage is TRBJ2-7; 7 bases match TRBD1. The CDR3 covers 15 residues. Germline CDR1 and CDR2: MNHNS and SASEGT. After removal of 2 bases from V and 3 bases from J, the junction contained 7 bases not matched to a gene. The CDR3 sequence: CASSEWGTVDYEQYF. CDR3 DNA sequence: TGTGCCAGCAGTGAATGGGGGACAGTAGACTACGAGCAGTACTTC.

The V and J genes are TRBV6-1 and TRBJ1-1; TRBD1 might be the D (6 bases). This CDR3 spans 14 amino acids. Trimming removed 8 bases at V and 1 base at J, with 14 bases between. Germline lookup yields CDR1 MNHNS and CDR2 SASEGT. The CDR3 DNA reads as TGTGCCAGCGGTTCGGACAGAACGAACACTGAAGCTTTCTTT. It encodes CASGSDRTNTEAFF.

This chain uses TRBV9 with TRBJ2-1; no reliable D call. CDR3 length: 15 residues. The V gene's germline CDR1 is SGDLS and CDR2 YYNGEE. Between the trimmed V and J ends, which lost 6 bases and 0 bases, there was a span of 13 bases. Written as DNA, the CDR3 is TGTGCCAGCACCAAAAACGCGGTCTCCTACAATGAGCAGTTCTTC. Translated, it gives CASTKNAVSYNEQFF.

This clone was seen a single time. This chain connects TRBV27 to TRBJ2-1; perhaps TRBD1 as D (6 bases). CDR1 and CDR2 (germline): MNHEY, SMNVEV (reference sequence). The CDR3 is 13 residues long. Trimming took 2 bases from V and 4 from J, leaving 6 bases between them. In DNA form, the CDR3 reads TGTGCCAGCAGTTTAACAGGGTACAATGAGCAGTTCTTC. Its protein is CASSLTGYNEQFF.

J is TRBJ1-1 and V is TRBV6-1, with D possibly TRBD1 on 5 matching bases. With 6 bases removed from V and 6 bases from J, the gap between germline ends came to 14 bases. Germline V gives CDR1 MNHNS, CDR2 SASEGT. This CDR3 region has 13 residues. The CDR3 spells CASRYTGRAEAFF. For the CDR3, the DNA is TGTGCCAGCAGGTATACAGGACGCGCTGAAGCTTTCTTT.

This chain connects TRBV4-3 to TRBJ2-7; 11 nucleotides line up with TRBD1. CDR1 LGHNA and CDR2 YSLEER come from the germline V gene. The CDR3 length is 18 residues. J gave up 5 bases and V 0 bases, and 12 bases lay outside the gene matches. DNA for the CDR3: TGCGCCAGCAGCCAAGATTGGGGAAGGACAGGGGGCAGGAACGAGCAGTACTTC. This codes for CASSQDWGRTGGRNEQYF.

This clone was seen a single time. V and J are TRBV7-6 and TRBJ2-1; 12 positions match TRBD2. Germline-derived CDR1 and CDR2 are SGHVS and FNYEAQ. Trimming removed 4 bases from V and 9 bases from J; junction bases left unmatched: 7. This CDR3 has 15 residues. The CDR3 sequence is CASSSPRLAGVEQFF. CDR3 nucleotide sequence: TGTGCCAGCAGCTCCCCGCGACTAGCGGGAGTTGAGCAGTTCTTC.

Here the CDR3 DNA reads TGTGCCAGCAGTCCCCACCAAGCGACTGAAGCTTTCTTT. Translated: CASSPHQATEAFF. This chain uses TRBV27 with TRBJ1-1, with unresolved D. Germline CDR1 MNHEY, CDR2 SMNVEV (reference sequence). The germline V and J ends were trimmed by 5 bases and 5 bases, with 12 bases remaining between them. The CDR3 has 13 amino acids.

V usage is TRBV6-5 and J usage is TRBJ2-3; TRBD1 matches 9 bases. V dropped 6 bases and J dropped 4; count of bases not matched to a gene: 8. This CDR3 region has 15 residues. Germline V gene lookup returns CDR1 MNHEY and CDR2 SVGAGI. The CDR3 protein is CASSRGQGSADTQYF. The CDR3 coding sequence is TGTGCCAGCAGCCGGGGACAGGGTTCAGCAGATACGCAGTATTTT.

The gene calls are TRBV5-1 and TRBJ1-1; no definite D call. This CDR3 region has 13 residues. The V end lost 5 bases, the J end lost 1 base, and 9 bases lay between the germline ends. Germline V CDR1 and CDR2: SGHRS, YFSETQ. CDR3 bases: TGCGCCAGCAGTTTCGGAGAGAACACTGAAGCTTTCTTT. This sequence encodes CASSFGENTEAFF.

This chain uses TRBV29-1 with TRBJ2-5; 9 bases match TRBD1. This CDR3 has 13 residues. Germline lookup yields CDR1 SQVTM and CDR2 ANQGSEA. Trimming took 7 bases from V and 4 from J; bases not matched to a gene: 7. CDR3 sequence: CSADRQGGETQYF. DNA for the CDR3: TGCAGCGCCGATAGACAGGGGGGAGAGACCCAGTACTTC.

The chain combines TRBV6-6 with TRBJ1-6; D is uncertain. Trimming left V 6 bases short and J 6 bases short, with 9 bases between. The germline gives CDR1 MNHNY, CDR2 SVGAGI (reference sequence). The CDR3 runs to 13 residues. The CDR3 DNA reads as TGTGCCAGCAGCACTAGTCTTAATTCACCCCTCCACTTT. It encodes CASSTSLNSPLHF.

In nucleotides, the CDR3 is TGTGCCAGCAGCTTAGGGGACACCCACTACAATGAGCAGTTCTTC. Translation: CASSLGDTHYNEQFF. The chain recombines TRBV7-6 with TRBJ2-1, with D maybe TRBD1 (6 bases). The CDR3 covers 15 residues. From germline, CDR1 is SGHVS and CDR2 FNYEAQ. V shed 1 base and J shed 3 bases, with 10 bases lying between them.

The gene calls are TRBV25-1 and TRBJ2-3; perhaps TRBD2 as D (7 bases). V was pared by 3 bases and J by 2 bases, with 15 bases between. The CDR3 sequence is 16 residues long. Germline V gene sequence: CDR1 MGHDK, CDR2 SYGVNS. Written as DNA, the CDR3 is TGTGCCAGCAGTGATAGGGCGGGGGCCTCCACAGATACGCAGTATTTT. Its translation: CASSDRAGASTDTQYF. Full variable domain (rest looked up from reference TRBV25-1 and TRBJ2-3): EADIYQTPRYLVIGTGKKITLECSQTMGHDKMYWYQQDPGMELHLIHYSYGVNSTEKGDLSSESTVSRIRTEHFPLTLESARPSHTSQYLCASSDRAGASTDTQYFGPGTRLTVL.

The CDR3 loop is CASRDRGGPNEKLFF. DNA for the CDR3: TGTGCCAGCAGAGATCGGGGAGGCCCTAATGAAAAACTGTTTTTT. The chain uses TRBV7-2 and TRBJ1-4; D is unclear. Germline CDR1 SGHTA, CDR2 FQGNSA. Trimming cost V 6 bases and J 3 bases, with 14 bases left between them. The CDR3 totals 15 residues. Variable domain in full (rest from reference TRBV7-2 and TRBJ1-4): GAGVSQSPSNKVTEKGKDVELRCDPISGHTALYWYRQSLGQGLEFLIYFQGNSAPDKSGLPSDRFSAERTGGSVSTLTIQRTQQEDSAVYLCASRDRGGPNEKLFFGSGTQLSVL.

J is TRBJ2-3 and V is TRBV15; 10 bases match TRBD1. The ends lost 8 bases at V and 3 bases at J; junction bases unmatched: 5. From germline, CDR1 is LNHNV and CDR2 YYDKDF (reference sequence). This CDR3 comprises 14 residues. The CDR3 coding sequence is TGTGCCACCCGCCCGGGACAGGGGACAGATACGCAGTATTTT. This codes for CATRPGQGTDTQYF. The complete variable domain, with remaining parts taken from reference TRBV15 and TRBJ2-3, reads DAMVIQNPRYQVTQFGKPVTLSCSQTLNHNVMYWYQQKSSQAPKLLFHYYDKDFNNEADTPDNFQSRRPNTSFCFLDIRSPGLGDTAMYLCATRPGQGTDTQYFGPGTRLTVL.

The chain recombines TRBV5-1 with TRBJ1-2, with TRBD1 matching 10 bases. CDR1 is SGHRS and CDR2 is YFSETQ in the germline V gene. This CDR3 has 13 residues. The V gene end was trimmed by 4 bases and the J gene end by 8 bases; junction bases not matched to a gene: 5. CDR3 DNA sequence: TGCGCCAGCAGCGGGACAGGGGAAGGAGGCTACACCTTC. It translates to CASSGTGEGGYTF.

CDR3 protein: CALRTSGRASYEQYF. The DNA for the CDR3 is TGTGCCCTGAGGACTAGCGGGAGGGCCTCTTACGAGCAGTACTTC. The chain couples TRBV30 to TRBJ2-7; 15 bases match TRBD2. V lost 8 bases, J lost 4 bases, and 9 bases stayed unmatched. Germline V gives CDR1 GTSNPN, CDR2 SVGIG (reference sequence). CDR3 length: 15 amino acids.

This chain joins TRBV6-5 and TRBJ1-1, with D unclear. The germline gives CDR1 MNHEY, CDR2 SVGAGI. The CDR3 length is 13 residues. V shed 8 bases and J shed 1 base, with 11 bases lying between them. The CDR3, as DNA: TGTGCCAGCCGAGGAGGGAAGAACACTGAAGCTTTCTTT. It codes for CASRGGKNTEAFF.

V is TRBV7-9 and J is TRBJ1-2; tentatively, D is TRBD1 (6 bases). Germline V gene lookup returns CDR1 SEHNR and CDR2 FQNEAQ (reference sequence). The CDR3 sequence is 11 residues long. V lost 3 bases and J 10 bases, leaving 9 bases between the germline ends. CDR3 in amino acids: CASSFGGAYTF. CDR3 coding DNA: TGTGCCAGCAGCTTCGGGGGGGCCTACACCTTC.

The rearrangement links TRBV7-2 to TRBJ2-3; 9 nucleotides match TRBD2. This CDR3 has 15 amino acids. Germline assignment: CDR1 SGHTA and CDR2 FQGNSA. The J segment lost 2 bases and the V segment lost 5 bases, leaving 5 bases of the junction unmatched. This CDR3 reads CASSRGTSYTDTQYF. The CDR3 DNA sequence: TGTGCCAGCAGCCGAGGGACTAGCTACACAGATACGCAGTATTTT.

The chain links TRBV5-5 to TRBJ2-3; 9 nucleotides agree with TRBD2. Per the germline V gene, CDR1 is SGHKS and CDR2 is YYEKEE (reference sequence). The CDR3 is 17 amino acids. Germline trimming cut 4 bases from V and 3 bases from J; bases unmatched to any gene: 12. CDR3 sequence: CASSLVGGLAKTDTQYF. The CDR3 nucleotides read TGTGCCAGCAGCCTTGTTGGGGGACTAGCTAAGACAGATACGCAGTATTTT.

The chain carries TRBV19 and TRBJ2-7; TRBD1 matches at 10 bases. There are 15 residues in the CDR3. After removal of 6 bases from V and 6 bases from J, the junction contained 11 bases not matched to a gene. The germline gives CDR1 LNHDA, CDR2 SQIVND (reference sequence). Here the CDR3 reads CASSNFPGQGFEQYF. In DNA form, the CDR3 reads TGTGCCAGTAGCAACTTCCCGGGACAGGGGTTCGAGCAGTACTTC.

The CDR3 sequence: CASSPAGTANEKLFF. DNA for the CDR3: TGTGCCAGCAGCCCCGCCGGGACAGCAAATGAAAAACTGTTTTTT. J is TRBJ1-4 and V is TRBV5-4; TRBD1 matches 7 bases. V was pared by 4 bases and J by 5 bases, with 8 bases of the junction left unmatched. The CDR3 sequence is 15 residues long. Germline CDR1 is SGHNT and CDR2 is YYREEE (reference sequence).

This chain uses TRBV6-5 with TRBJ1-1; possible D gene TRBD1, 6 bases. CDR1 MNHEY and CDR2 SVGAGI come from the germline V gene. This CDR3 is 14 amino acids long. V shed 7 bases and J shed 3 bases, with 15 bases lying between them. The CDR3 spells CASKGLGTYTEAFF. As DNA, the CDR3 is TGTGCCAGCAAGGGATTAGGGACATACACTGAAGCTTTCTTT.

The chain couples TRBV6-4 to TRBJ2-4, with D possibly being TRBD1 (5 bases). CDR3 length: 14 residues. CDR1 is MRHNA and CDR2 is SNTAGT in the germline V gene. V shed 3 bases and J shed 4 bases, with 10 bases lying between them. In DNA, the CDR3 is TGTGCCAGCAGTGATTCCAGGGCAAAAAACATTCAGTACTTC. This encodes CASSDSRAKNIQYF.

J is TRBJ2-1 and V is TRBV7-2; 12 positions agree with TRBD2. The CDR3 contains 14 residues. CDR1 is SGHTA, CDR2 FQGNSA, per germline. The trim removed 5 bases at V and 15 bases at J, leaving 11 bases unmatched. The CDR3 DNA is TGTGCCAGCAGCCCGACTAGCGGGAGAGATAGCCTGTTCTTC. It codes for CASSPTSGRDSLFF.

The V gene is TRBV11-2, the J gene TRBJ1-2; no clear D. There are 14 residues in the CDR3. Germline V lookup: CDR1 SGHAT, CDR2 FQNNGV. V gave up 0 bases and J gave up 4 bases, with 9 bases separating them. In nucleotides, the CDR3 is TGTGCCAGCAGCTTAGATGGGAGGCCCTATGGCTACACCTTC. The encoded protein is CASSLDGRPYGYTF.

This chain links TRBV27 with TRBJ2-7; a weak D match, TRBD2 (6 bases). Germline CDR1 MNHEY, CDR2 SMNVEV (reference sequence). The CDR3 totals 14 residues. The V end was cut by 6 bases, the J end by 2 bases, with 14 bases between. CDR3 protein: CASRTGTDAYEQYF. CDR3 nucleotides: TGTGCCAGCAGGACCGGGACTGACGCCTACGAGCAGTACTTC.